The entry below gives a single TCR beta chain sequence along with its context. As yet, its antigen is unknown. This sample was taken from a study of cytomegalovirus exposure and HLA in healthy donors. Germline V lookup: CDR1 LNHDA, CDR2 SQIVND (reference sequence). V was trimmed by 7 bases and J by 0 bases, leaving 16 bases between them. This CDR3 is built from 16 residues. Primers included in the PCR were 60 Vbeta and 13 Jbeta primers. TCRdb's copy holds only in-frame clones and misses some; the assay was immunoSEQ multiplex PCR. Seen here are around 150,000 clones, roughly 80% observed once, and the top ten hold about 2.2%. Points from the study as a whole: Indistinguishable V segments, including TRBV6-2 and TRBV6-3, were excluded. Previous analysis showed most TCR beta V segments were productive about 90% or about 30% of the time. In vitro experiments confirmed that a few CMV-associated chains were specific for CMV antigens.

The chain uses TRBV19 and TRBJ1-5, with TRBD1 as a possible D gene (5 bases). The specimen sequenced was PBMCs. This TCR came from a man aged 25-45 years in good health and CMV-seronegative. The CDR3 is CASTPRQPYSNQPQHF. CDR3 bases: TGTGCCAGTACCCCCCGACAGCCTTATAGCAATCAGCCCCAGCATTTT. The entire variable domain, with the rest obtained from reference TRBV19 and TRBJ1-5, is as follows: DGGITQSPKYLFRKEGQNVTLSCEQNLNHDAMYWYRQDPGQGLRLIYYSQIVNDFQKGDIAEGYSVSREKKESFPLTVTSAQKNPTAFYLCASTPRQPYSNQPQHFGDGTRLSIL.